The next 28 T cell receptor beta chains were all read from a single sample in a study of OX40 agonist ivuxolimab in advanced cancers. Here immunoSEQ multiplex PCR was the method, and the copy in TCRdb shows in-frame clones only, minus some. The sample records some 100,000 clones, 90% being singletons. Sequences were derived from CD4+ or CD8+ T cells sorted from blood, sampled in a trial of the OX40 agonist ivuxolimab. The receptors originated from an adult with an advanced solid tumor such as melanoma, head and neck, liver or kidney cancer.

J is TRBJ2-7 and V is TRBV28; a weak D match, TRBD1 (6 bases). The CDR3 is 12 residues long. The V end lost 7 bases, the J end lost 5 bases, and 12 bases lay between the germline ends. Germline V CDR1 and CDR2: MDHEN, SYDVKM. Here the CDR3 DNA reads TGTGCCAGCAACAGGGTCAGTCACGAGCAGTACTTC. Translation gives CASNRVSHEQYF.

This chain links TRBV30 with TRBJ2-3; 9 bases are a match to TRBD1. CDR1 and CDR2 from the germline V gene are GTSNPN and SVGIG (reference sequence). The CDR3 spans 17 residues. V lost 2 bases and J lost 4; bases outside the gene matches: 13. CDR3 residues: CAWSSPVWDRVSDTQYF. CDR3 coding DNA: TGTGCCTGGAGTTCCCCCGTTTGGGACAGGGTCTCAGATACGCAGTATTTT.

The V and J genes are TRBV11-2 and TRBJ2-5, with D perhaps matching TRBD2 (5 bases). Trimming removed 4 bases from V and 5 bases from J, with 11 bases in between. The CDR3 loop spans 13 amino acids. Germline V lookup: CDR1 SGHAT, CDR2 FQNNGV. CDR3 amino acids: CASSSDRGETQYF. Written as DNA, the CDR3 is TGTGCCAGCAGCTCGGACCGAGGGGAGACCCAGTACTTC.

The gene calls are TRBV4-1 and TRBJ1-2; D remains unclear. The CDR3 totals 15 residues. Germline V lookup: CDR1 MGHRA, CDR2 YSYEKL. The V gene lost 0 bases and the J gene lost 5 bases, with 13 bases spanning the gap. Here the CDR3 reads CASSQDPADSYGYTF. CDR3 nucleotide sequence: TGCGCCAGCAGCCAAGATCCGGCCGATTCGTATGGCTACACCTTC.

The chain couples TRBV4-2 to TRBJ2-3; TRBD2 might be the D (5 bases). The CDR3 runs 14 residues. Germline CDR1 is LGHNA and CDR2 is YNFKEQ. The V end lost 0 bases, the J end lost 8 bases, and 12 bases lay between the germline ends. In DNA, the CDR3 is TGTGCCAGCAGCCAAGATAGGAGCGGCCCTACGCAGTATTTT. Amino acids: CASSQDRSGPTQYF.

The J gene is TRBJ2-2, the V gene TRBV7-8; 7 bases map to TRBD1. This CDR3 has 14 residues. Unmatched junction bases numbered 5, after V lost 5 bases and J lost 5 bases. Germline lookup yields CDR1 SGHVS and CDR2 FQNEAQ. CDR3 sequence: CASSLTGDTGELFF. The CDR3 nucleotides are TGTGCCAGCAGCCTAACAGGGGATACCGGGGAGCTGTTTTTT.

The chain employs TRBV27 and TRBJ2-4; TRBD1 matches 7 bases. The CDR3 has 15 amino acids. V shed 6 bases, J shed 1 base, and the junction held 6 bases outside the gene matches. Germline V gives CDR1 MNHEY, CDR2 SMNVEV (reference sequence). CDR3 sequence reads: CASSAQQGAKNIQYF. The CDR3 bases are TGTGCCAGCAGCGCTCAACAGGGGGCCAAAAACATTCAGTACTTC.

The J gene is TRBJ2-1, the V gene TRBV6-1; 7 bases fit TRBD1. The germline V gene encodes CDR1 MNHNS and CDR2 SASEGT. The J segment lost 7 bases and the V segment lost 4 bases, leaving 10 bases of the junction unmatched. This CDR3 comprises 15 residues. The CDR3: CASSGLQGSRNEQFF. The CDR3 region has the DNA TGTGCCAGCAGTGGGTTACAGGGGAGCAGGAATGAGCAGTTCTTC.

V usage is TRBV7-2 and J usage is TRBJ2-1, with 8 bases identical to TRBD1. Germline assignment: CDR1 SGHTA and CDR2 FQGNSA. The CDR3 length is 15 residues. The V gene end was trimmed by 6 bases and the J gene end by 4 bases; junction bases not matched to a gene: 8. For the CDR3, the DNA is TGTGCCAGCAGACTAGGACAGGGTCAATACAATGAGCAGTTCTTC. Amino acid sequence: CASRLGQGQYNEQFF.

The V call is TRBV19, the J call TRBJ2-1; 13 bases agree with TRBD2. The junction had 2 bases not matched to a gene; V was cut back by 1 base and J by 5 bases. CDR1 is LNHDA and CDR2 is SQIVND in the germline V gene (reference sequence). The CDR3 is 16 residues long. The CDR3 DNA sequence: TGTGCCAGTAGTATAGTGGGACTAGCGGGACACAATGAGCAGTTCTTC. This sequence encodes CASSIVGLAGHNEQFF.

This chain connects TRBV7-8 to TRBJ2-2; 11 bases match TRBD2. Per the germline V gene, CDR1 is SGHVS and CDR2 is FQNEAQ. The CDR3 covers 16 residues. The J segment lost 5 bases and the V segment lost 6 bases, leaving 8 bases of the junction unmatched. CDR3 bases: TGTGCCAGCAGTCTCGGTAGCGGGAGGGGGACCGGGGAGCTGTTTTTT. This encodes CASSLGSGRGTGELFF.

The V gene is TRBV12-2, the J gene TRBJ1-1; the DNA was not compared with TRBD1, the D call given in the table. TRBV12-2 is designated a pseudogene. The CDR3 has 17 residues. The CDR3 bases are TGTGCAAGTCGCTTTTATCACAGGGGGAGAATGAACACTGAAGCTTTCTTT. Encoded protein: CASRFYHRGRMNTEAFF.

About this clone itself: The sample contains more than one DNA sequence encoding this CDR3. The CDR3 region is CASSYTGGTEAFF. CDR3 coding DNA: TGTGCCAGCAGCTATACAGGGGGCACTGAAGCTTTCTTT. The rearrangement joins TRBV6-5 to TRBJ1-1; 8 bases are shared with TRBD1. CDR3 length: 13 residues. V lost 6 bases, J lost 4 bases, and 4 bases stayed unmatched. CDR1 MNHEY and CDR2 SVGAGI come from the germline V gene.

The CDR3 region is CASRKAGATSYEQYF. In DNA, the CDR3 is TGTGCCAGCAGGAAGGCGGGGGCGACCTCCTACGAGCAGTACTTC. The chain is built from TRBV2 and TRBJ2-7; perhaps TRBD2 as D (7 bases). V was trimmed by 6 bases and J by 0 bases, leaving 15 bases between them. The CDR3 loop spans 15 amino acids. Germline-derived CDR1 and CDR2 are SNHLY and FYNNEI.

The genes are TRBV7-2 and TRBJ1-2, with a tentative D call TRBD1 (6 bases). V lost 5 bases, J lost 4 bases, and 14 bases lay in between. Germline lookup yields CDR1 SGHTA and CDR2 FQGNSA. The CDR3 extends over 14 amino acids. This chain's CDR3 is CASSTPTGRYGYTF. As DNA, the CDR3 is TGTGCCAGCAGCACCCCGACAGGCCGCTATGGCTACACCTTC.

The chain's CDR3 is CASKSGSSYNEQFF. DNA of the CDR3: TGTGCCAGCAAGAGCGGGAGCTCCTACAATGAGCAGTTCTTC. The V call is TRBV28, the J call TRBJ2-1; 8 bases line up with TRBD2. Trimming removed 7 bases from V and 0 bases from J; junction bases left unmatched: 2. This CDR3 is 14 amino acids long. Germline assignment: CDR1 MDHEN and CDR2 SYDVKM.

This sequence joins TRBV4-2 and TRBJ2-5; 10 bases align to TRBD1. V lost 4 bases to trimming and J lost 11 bases; unmatched junction nucleotides: 13. Per germline, CDR1 LGHNA and CDR2 YNFKEQ. This CDR3 is 15 amino acids long. DNA for the CDR3: TGTGCCAGCAGCCCCTCGGAGGGACAGGGGTATATGCAGTACTTC. Protein: CASSPSEGQGYMQYF.

This rearrangement joins TRBV11-1 to TRBJ2-2, with D hard to call. Germline lookup yields CDR1 SGHAT and CDR2 FQDESV (reference sequence). V shed 5 bases and J shed 2 bases, with 9 bases lying between them. The CDR3 runs 14 residues. The CDR3 nucleotides read TGTGCCAGCAGCCTATCGGGTAACACCGGGGAGCTGTTTTTT. This codes for CASSLSGNTGELFF.

The V and J genes are TRBV11-2 and TRBJ1-1; the match to TRBD1 covers 8 bases. Trimming took 5 bases from V and 0 from J; bases not matched to a gene: 5. This CDR3 comprises 15 residues. Germline assignment: CDR1 SGHAT and CDR2 FQNNGV. DNA for the CDR3: TGTGCCAGCAGCACAGGACAGGGCATGAACACTGAAGCTTTCTTT. The encoded protein is CASSTGQGMNTEAFF.

This chain uses TRBV7-2 with TRBJ1-3; D is undetermined. V lost 5 bases and J lost 0, with 14 bases in between. CDR1 and CDR2 from the germline V gene are SGHTA and FQGNSA. This CDR3 is 16 amino acids long. The CDR3 region has the DNA TGTGCCAGCAGCCCTTTGCGCTTTACCTCTGGAAACACCATATATTTT. It translates to CASSPLRFTSGNTIYF. Supplemented by reference TRBV7-2 and TRBJ1-3, the full variable domain reads GAGVSQSPSNKVTEKGKDVELRCDPISGHTALYWYRQSLGQGLEFLIYFQGNSAPDKSGLPSDRFSAERTGGSVSTLTIQRTQQEDSAVYLCASSPLRFTSGNTIYFGEGSWLTVV.

This chain joins TRBV19 and TRBJ1-1; TRBD1 aligns across 7 bases. CDR1 is LNHDA, CDR2 SQIVND, per germline (reference sequence). The V gene end was trimmed by 6 bases and the J gene end by 0 bases; junction bases not matched to a gene: 7. CDR3 size: 15 residues. The CDR3 DNA reads TGTGCCAGTAGCCGGACCGGGACAGTGAACACTGAAGCTTTCTTT. Translation: CASSRTGTVNTEAFF.

Only one count was recorded for this clone. The chain is built from TRBV6-5 and TRBJ2-1; tentative D call: TRBD2 (5 bases). Trimming pared 4 bases from V and 7 bases from J, leaving 14 bases between. The CDR3 has 14 amino acids. Per the germline V gene, CDR1 is MNHEY and CDR2 is SVGAGI. DNA of the CDR3: TGTGCCAGCAGTTCGGACCATACGGGAAATGAGCAGTTCTTC. Translating it yields CASSSDHTGNEQFF.

The CDR3 here is CASSQEQGNTEAFF. CDR3 nucleotides: TGCGCCAGCAGCCAAGAACAGGGGAACACTGAAGCTTTCTTT. The gene calls are TRBV4-3 and TRBJ1-1; tentative D call: TRBD1 (6 bases). Trimming shortened V by 0 bases and J by 1 base, and 6 bases separated the two germline ends. There are 14 residues in the CDR3. Germline V lookup: CDR1 LGHNA, CDR2 YSLEER.

This chain uses TRBV21-1 with TRBJ2-3; the D call of TRBD2 is as the table states it, not checked on the DNA. TRBV21-1 is shown as a pseudogene. CDR3 size: 17 residues. This CDR3 is CASSKARLAGGTDTQYF. The CDR3 bases are TGTGCCAGCAGCAAAGCGCGTCTAGCGGGAGGCACAGATACGCAGTATTTT.

The chain uses TRBV5-5 and TRBJ2-2; tentative D call: TRBD1 (6 bases). Germline CDR1 is SGHKS and CDR2 is YYEKEE (reference sequence). The CDR3 runs 16 residues. The ends were cut back, 4 bases at V and 0 bases at J, with 13 bases in the middle. CDR3: CASSRLDSPNTGELFF. In DNA, the CDR3 is TGTGCCAGCAGCCGGTTGGACAGTCCGAACACCGGGGAGCTGTTTTTT. The whole variable domain, remainder taken from reference TRBV5-5 and TRBJ2-2, is DAGVTQSPTHLIKTRGQQVTLRCSPISGHKSVSWYQQVLGQGPQFIFQYYEKEERGRGNFPDRFSARQFPNYSSELNVNALLLGDSALYLCASSRLDSPNTGELFFGEGSRLTVL.

This rearrangement joins TRBV14 to TRBJ1-3; unclear D gene. Germline V gene data show CDR1 as SGHDN and CDR2 as FVKESK. The CDR3 is 14 amino acids. Trimming took 3 bases from V and 6 from J, leaving 12 bases between them. The CDR3 coding sequence is TGTGCCAGCAGCCATCGGTGGCAGGAAAACACCATATATTTT. It specifies CASSHRWQENTIYF.

The chain combines TRBV7-2 with TRBJ2-2, with 15 bases matching TRBD2. Germline assignment: CDR1 SGHTA and CDR2 FQGNSA. After removal of 3 bases from V and 7 bases from J, the junction contained 3 bases not matched to a gene. The CDR3 extends over 16 amino acids. DNA of the CDR3: TGTGCCAGCAGCTTCTGGACTAGCGGGAGGGGCGGGGAGCTGTTTTTT. Amino acids: CASSFWTSGRGGELFF.

J is TRBJ1-2 and V is TRBV5-1, with 8 bases matching TRBD1. CDR1 is SGHRS and CDR2 is YFSETQ in the germline V gene. The CDR3 consists of 13 residues. J was trimmed by 4 bases and V by 3 bases; bases with no gene match: 2. The CDR3 DNA reads TGCGCCAGCAGCTGGGGACAGGCCTATGGCTACACCTTC. This codes for CASSWGQAYGYTF.